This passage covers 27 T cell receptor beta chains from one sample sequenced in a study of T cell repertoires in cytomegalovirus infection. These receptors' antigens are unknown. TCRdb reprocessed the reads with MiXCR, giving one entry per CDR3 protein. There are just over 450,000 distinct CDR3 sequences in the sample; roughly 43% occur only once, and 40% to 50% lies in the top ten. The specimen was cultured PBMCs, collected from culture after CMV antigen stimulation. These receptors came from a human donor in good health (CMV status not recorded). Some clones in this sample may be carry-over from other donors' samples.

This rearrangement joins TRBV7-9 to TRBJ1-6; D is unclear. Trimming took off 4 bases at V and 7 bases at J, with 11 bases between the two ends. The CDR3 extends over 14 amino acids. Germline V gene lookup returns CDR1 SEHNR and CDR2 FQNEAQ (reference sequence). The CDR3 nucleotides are TGTGCCAGCAGCTCGGACGGAGGGAATTCACCCCTCCACTTT. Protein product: CASSSDGGNSPLHF.

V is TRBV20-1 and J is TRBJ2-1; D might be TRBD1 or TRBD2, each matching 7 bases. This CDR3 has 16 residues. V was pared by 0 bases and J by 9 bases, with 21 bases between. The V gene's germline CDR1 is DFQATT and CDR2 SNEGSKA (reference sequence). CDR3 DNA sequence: TGCAGTGCTAGAGATCCCAGGGGGGGCAACGGCGGTGAGCAGTTCTTC. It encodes CSARDPRGGNGGEQFF.

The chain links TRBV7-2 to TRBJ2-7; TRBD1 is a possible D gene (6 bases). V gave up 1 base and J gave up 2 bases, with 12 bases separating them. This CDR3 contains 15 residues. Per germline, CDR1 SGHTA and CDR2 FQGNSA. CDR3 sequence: CASSLVRTAAYEQYF. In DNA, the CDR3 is TGTGCCAGCAGCTTAGTCCGGACAGCCGCCTACGAGCAGTACTTC. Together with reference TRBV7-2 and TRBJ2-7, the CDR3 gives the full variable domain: GAGVSQSPSNKVTEKGKDVELRCDPISGHTALYWYRQSLGQGLEFLIYFQGNSAPDKSGLPSDRFSAERTGGSVSTLTIQRTQQEDSAVYLCASSLVRTAAYEQYFGPGTRLTVT.

CDR3 DNA sequence: TGCGCCAGCAGCCAAGAGTGGCTAGGCTACGAGCAGTACTTC. Its protein is CASSQEWLGYEQYF. The chain couples TRBV4-1 to TRBJ2-7; D remains ambiguous. The CDR3 covers 14 residues. CDR1 is MGHRA and CDR2 is YSYEKL in the germline V gene. Trimming removed 0 bases at V and 3 bases at J, with 9 bases between.

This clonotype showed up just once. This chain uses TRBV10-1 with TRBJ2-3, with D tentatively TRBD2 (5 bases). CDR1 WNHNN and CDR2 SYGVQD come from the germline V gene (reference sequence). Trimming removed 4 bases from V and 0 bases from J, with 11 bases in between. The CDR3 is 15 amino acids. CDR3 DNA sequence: TGCGCCAGCAGTGGCGGGCCGGGGAGCACAGATACGCAGTATTTT. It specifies CASSGGPGSTDTQYF.

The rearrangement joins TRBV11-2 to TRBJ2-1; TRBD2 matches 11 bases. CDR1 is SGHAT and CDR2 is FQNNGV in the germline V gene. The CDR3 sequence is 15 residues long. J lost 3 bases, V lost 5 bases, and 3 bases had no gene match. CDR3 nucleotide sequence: TGTGCCAGCAGCCGACTAGCGGGATTCTACAATGAGCAGTTCTTC. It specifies CASSRLAGFYNEQFF.

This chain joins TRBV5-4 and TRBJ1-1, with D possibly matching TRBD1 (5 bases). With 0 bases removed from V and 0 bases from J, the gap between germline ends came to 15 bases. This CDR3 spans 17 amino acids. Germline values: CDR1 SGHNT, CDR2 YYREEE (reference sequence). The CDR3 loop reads CASSLDPPGYMNTEAFF. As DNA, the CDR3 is TGTGCCAGCAGCTTGGACCCTCCAGGGTACATGAACACTGAAGCTTTCTTT.

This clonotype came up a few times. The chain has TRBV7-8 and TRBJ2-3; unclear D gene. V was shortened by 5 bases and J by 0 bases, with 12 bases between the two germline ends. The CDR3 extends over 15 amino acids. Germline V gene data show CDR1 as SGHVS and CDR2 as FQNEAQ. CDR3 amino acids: CASSPDRISTDTQYF. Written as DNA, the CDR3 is TGTGCCAGCAGCCCCGACCGAATTAGCACAGATACGCAGTATTTT. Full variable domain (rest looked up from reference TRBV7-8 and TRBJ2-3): GAGVSQSPRYKVAKRGQDVALRCDPISGHVSLFWYQQALGQGPEFLTYFQNEAQLDKSGLPSDRFFAERPEGSVSTLKIQRTQQEDSAVYLCASSPDRISTDTQYFGPGTRLTVL.

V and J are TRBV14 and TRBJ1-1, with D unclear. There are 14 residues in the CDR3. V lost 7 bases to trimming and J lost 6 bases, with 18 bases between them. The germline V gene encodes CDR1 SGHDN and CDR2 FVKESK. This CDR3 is CASKSLARGAEAFF. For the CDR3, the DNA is TGTGCCAGCAAATCTCTTGCTCGAGGAGCTGAAGCTTTCTTT.

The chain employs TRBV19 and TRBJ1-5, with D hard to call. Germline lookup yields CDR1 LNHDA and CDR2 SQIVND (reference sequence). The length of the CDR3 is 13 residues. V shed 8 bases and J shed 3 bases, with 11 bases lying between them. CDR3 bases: TGTGCCAGTCGGAACACCAACAATCAGCCCCAGCATTTT. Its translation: CASRNTNNQPQHF.

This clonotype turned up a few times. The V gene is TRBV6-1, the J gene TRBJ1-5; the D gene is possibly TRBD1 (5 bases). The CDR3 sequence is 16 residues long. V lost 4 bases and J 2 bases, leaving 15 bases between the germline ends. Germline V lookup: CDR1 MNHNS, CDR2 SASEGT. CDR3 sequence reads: CASSVLPGGGNQPQHF. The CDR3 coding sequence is TGTGCCAGCAGTGTCTTACCCGGGGGTGGCAATCAGCCCCAGCATTTT.

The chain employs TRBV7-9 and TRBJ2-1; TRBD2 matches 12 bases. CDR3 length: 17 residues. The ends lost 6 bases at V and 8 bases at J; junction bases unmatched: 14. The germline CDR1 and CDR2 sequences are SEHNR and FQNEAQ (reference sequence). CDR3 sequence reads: CASRGLAGPTEFYEQFF. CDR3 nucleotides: TGTGCCAGCAGAGGACTAGCGGGACCCACGGAGTTCTATGAGCAGTTCTTC. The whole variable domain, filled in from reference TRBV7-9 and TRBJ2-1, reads DTGVSQNPRHKITKRGQNVTFRCDPISEHNRLYWYRQTLGQGPEFLTYFQNEAQLEKSRLLSDRFSAERPKGSFSTLEIQRTEQGDSAMYLCASRGLAGPTEFYEQFFGPGTRLTVL.

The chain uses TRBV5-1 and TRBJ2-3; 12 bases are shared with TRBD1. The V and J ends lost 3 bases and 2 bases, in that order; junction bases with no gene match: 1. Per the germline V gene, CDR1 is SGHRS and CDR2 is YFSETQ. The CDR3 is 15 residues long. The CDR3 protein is CASSWGQGATDTQYF. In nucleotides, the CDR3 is TGCGCCAGCAGCTGGGGACAGGGGGCCACAGATACGCAGTATTTT.

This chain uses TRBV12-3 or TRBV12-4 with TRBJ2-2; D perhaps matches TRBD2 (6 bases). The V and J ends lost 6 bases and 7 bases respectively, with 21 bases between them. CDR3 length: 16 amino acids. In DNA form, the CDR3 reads TGTGCCAGCAGCACCCGGGGGTCGGGGCAGGGCGGGGAGCTGTTTTTT. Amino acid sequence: CASSTRGSGQGGELFF.

CDR3 in amino acids: CASSLAPAGEKLFF. The CDR3 nucleotides read TGTGCCAGCAGTCTCGCCCCTGCTGGGGAAAAACTGTTTTTT. The chain couples TRBV28 to TRBJ1-4; D is unclear. The CDR3 length is 14 residues. From germline, CDR1 is MDHEN and CDR2 SYDVKM. Trimming removed 5 bases from V and 8 bases from J, with 15 bases in between.

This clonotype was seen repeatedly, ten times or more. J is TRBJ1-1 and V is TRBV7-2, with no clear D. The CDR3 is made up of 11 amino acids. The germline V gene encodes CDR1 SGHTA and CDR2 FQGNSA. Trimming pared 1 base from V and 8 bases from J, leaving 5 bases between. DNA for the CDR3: TGTGCCAGCAGCTTAGGCCTCGAAGCTTTCTTT. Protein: CASSLGLEAFF. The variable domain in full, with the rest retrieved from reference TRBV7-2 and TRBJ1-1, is GAGVSQSPSNKVTEKGKDVELRCDPISGHTALYWYRQSLGQGLEFLIYFQGNSAPDKSGLPSDRFSAERTGGSVSTLTIQRTQQEDSAVYLCASSLGLEAFFGQGTRLTVV.

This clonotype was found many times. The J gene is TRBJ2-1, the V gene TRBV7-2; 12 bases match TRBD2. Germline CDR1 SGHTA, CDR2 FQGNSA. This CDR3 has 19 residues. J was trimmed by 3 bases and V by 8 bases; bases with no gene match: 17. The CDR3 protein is CASLPAGLAGGRRYNEQFF. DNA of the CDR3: TGTGCCAGCCTCCCGGCGGGGCTAGCGGGGGGGCGGCGCTACAATGAGCAGTTCTTC.

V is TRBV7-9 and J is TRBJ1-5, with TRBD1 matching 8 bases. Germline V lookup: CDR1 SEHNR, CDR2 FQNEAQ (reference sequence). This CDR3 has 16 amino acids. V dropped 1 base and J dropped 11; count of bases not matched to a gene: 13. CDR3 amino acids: CASSLEAGGQVSAQHF. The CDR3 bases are TGTGCCAGCAGCTTAGAAGCAGGGGGCCAGGTCTCGGCCCAGCATTTT.

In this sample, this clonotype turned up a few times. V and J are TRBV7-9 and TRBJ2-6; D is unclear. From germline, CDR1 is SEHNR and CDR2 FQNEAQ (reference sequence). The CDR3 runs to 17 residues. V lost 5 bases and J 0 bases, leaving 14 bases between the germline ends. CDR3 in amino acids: CASSPPGLGSGANVLTF. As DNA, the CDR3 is TGTGCCAGCAGCCCCCCCGGCTTGGGCTCTGGGGCCAACGTCCTGACTTTC.

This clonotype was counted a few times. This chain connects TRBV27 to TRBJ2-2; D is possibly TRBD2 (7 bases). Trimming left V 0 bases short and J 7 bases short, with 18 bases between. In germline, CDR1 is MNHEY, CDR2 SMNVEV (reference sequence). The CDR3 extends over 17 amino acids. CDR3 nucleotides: TGTGCCAGCAGTTTATCGCCCCACGGGGGGCAGGGCGGGGAGCTGTTTTTT. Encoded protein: CASSLSPHGGQGGELFF.

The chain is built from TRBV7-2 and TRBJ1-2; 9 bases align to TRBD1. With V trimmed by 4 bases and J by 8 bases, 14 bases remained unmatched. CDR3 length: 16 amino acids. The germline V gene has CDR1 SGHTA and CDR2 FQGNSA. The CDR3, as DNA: TGTGCCAGCAGCTCCGCGGGACAGGGAGCGTTTTGGGGCTACACCTTC. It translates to CASSSAGQGAFWGYTF. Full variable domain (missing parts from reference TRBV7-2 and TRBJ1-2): GAGVSQSPSNKVTEKGKDVELRCDPISGHTALYWYRQSLGQGLEFLIYFQGNSAPDKSGLPSDRFSAERTGGSVSTLTIQRTQQEDSAVYLCASSSAGQGAFWGYTFGSGTRLTVV.

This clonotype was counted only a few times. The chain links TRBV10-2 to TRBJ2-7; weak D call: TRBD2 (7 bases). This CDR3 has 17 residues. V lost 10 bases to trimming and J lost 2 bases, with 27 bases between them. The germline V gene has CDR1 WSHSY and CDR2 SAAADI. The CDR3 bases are TGCGCCACCCTGAAGGAAGAGGGGGGGACCGCGACCTACGAGCAGTACTTC. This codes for CATLKEEGGTATYEQYF.

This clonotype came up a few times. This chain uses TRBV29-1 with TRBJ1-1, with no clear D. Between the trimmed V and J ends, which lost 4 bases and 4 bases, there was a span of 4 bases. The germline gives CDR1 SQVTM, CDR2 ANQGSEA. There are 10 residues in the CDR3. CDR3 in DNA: TGCAGCGTTGCGAGCACTGAAGCTTTCTTT. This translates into CSVASTEAFF.

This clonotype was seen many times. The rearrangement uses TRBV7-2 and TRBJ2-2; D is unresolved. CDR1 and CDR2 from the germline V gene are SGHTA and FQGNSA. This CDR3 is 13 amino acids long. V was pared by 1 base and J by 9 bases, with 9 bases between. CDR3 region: CASSLVGGRELFF. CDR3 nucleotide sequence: TGTGCCAGCAGCTTAGTAGGTGGGAGGGAGCTGTTTTTT.

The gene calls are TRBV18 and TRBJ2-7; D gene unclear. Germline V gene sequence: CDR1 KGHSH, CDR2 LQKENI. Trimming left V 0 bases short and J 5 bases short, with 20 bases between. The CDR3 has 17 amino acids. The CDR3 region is CASSPPSITAYQNEQYF. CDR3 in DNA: TGTGCCAGCTCACCACCATCTATAACGGCCTACCAAAACGAGCAGTACTTC. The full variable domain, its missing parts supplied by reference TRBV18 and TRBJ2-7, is NAGVMQNPRHLVRRRGQEARLRCSPMKGHSHVYWYRQLPEEGLKFMVYLQKENIIDESGMPKERFSAEFPKEGPSILRIQQVVRGDSAAYFCASSPPSITAYQNEQYFGPGTRLTVT.

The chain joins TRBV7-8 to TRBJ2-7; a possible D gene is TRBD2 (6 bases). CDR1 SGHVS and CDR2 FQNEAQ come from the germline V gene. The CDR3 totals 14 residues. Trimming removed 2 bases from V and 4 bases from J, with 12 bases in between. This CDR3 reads CASSLRGIVYEQYF. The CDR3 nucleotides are TGTGCCAGCAGCTTACGGGGGATTGTATACGAGCAGTACTTC. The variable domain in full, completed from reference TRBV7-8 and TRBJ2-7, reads GAGVSQSPRYKVAKRGQDVALRCDPISGHVSLFWYQQALGQGPEFLTYFQNEAQLDKSGLPSDRFFAERPEGSVSTLKIQRTQQEDSAVYLCASSLRGIVYEQYFGPGTRLTVT.

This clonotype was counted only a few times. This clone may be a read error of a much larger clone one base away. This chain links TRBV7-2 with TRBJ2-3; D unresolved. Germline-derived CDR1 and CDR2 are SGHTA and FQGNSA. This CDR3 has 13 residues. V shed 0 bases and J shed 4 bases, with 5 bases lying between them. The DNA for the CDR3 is TGTGCCAGCAGCTTAGCCCACCCAGATACGCAGTATTTT. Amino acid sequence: CASSLAHPDTQYF.